This is a list of T cell receptor beta chains from one sample in a study of blood T cell repertoires in COVID-19. The repertoire was sequenced with immunoSEQ multiplex PCR; TCRdb's copy has only in-frame clones and lacks some. This table holds about 26,000 clones, 85% to 90% found once. Sequencing was carried out using peripheral blood. The receptor source for this set is a human donor in a cohort sampled during active COVID-19. The CDR3 runs from the conserved cysteine through the conserved F or W. The order of the fields is J gene, V gene, clone size, D gene, CDR3 length, CDR3 protein, CDR3 DNA. The D gene is left open where the match is weak. The listing skips clone size in some rows; elsewhere it reads once, few, many or a size class.

>TRBJ1-1|TRBV30|.|TRBD1|14
CAWSRDRGTTEAFF
TGTGCCTGGAGTAGGGACAGGGGAACCACTGAAGCTTTCTTT
>TRBJ2-5|TRBV24-1|.|.|14
CATSVAGIEETQYF
TGTGCCACCAGTGTGGCCGGGATCGAAGAGACCCAGTACTTC
>TRBJ1-6|TRBV10-3|.|.|14
CAIWPGVGNSPLHF
TGTGCCATCTGGCCCGGGGTTGGGAATTCACCCCTCCACTTT
>TRBJ2-7|TRBV5-6|.|.|15
CASSLYGGKPYEQYF
TGTGCCAGCAGCTTGTATGGGGGGAAGCCCTACGAGCAGTACTTC
>TRBJ2-7|TRBV5-5|.|TRBD1|18
CASSLGSGGTGISYEQYF
TGTGCCAGCAGCTTGGGATCAGGTGGGACAGGGATATCCTACGAGCAGTACTTC
>TRBJ2-3|TRBV3-1/TRBV3-2|.|TRBD2|16
CASSQEDRGGSDTQYF
TGTGCCAGCAGCCAAGAGGACCGGGGGGGATCAGATACGCAGTATTTT
>TRBJ1-1|TRBV7-2|.|TRBD1|16
CASSLVGDRDGTEAFF
TGTGCCAGCAGCTTAGTGGGCGACAGGGACGGGACTGAAGCTTTCTTT
>TRBJ2-2|TRBV5-1|.|TRBD1|15
CASSPRTGETGELFF
TGCGCCAGCAGCCCACGGACAGGGGAGACCGGGGAGCTGTTTTTT
>TRBJ2-1|TRBV7-9|.|.|15
CASSLSLSSYNEQFF
TGTGCCAGCAGCTTAAGCCTGAGCTCCTACAATGAGCAGTTCTTC
>TRBJ2-7|TRBV11-2|.|TRBD2|15
CASSAGRAGGPEQYF
TGTGCCAGCAGCGCTGGGCGAGCGGGGGGGCCCGAGCAGTACTTC
>TRBJ2-1|TRBV7-2|once|TRBD2|14
CASSLGLAGVSPFF
TGTGCCAGCAGCCTCGGACTAGCGGGAGTTTCGCCGTTCTTC
>TRBJ2-7|TRBV19|.|.|14
CASSTWPFPYEQYF
TGTGCCAGTAGTACCTGGCCCTTTCCCTACGAGCAGTACTTC
>TRBJ1-1|TRBV5-4|.|TRBD1|15
CASSLLSDRGTEAFF
TGTGCCAGCAGCTTGTTATCGGACAGGGGGACTGAAGCTTTCTTT
>TRBJ2-5|TRBV15|.|TRBD2|16
CATSSRLAGGLETQYF
TGTGCCACCAGCAGCAGACTAGCGGGAGGGTTGGAGACCCAGTACTTC
>TRBJ1-1|TRBV4-1|.|TRBD1|15
CASNPRQGLNTEAFF
TGCGCCAGCAACCCTCGACAGGGGTTGAACACTGAAGCTTTCTTT
>TRBJ2-7|TRBV15|.|TRBD1|15
CATSRGPGQAYEQYF
TGTGCCACCAGCAGGGGACCGGGACAGGCCTACGAGCAGTACTTC
>TRBJ2-7|TRBV4-2|.|TRBD1|15
CASSQTGTEPYEQYF
TGTGCCAGCAGCCAAACCGGGACAGAACCCTACGAGCAGTACTTC
>TRBJ2-7|TRBV30|.|.|14
CAWSQGGSAHEQYF
TGTGCCTGGAGCCAGGGGGGTTCGGCCCACGAGCAGTACTTC
>TRBJ1-4|TRBV7-2|.|.|17
CASSPDRDSATNEKLFF
TGTGCCAGCAGCCCCGACCGGGACTCTGCAACTAATGAAAAACTGTTTTTT
>TRBJ1-4|TRBV7-9|.|.|16
CASSLGSGGVNEKLFF
TGTGCCAGCAGCTTAGGGTCCGGAGGGGTCAATGAAAAACTGTTTTTT
>TRBJ2-5|TRBV9|.|TRBD1|17
CASSLRQGPPPPETQYF
TGTGCCAGCAGCCTCAGACAGGGTCCTCCCCCCCCGGAGACCCAGTACTTC
>TRBJ2-1|TRBV6-5|.|TRBD2|15
CASSKSPGGPGRQFF
TGTGCCAGCAGTAAGTCGCCGGGGGGGCCCGGTAGGCAGTTCTTC
>TRBJ2-3|TRBV27|once|.|15
CASSFQTRFTDTQYF
TGTGCCAGCAGTTTCCAGACTAGATTCACAGATACGCAGTATTTT
>TRBJ2-5|TRBV19|.|.|14
CASSADRNQETQYF
TGTGCCAGTAGCGCGGACAGAAATCAAGAGACCCAGTACTTC
>TRBJ1-6|TRBV6-6|.|.|19
CASSRELQGLSSYNSPLHF
TGTGCCAGCAGTCGTGAACTTCAGGGTCTGAGCTCCTATAATTCACCCCTCCACTTT
>TRBJ2-2|TRBV24-1|once|.|14
CATGPRTNTGELFF
TGTGCCACCGGCCCCCGCACGAACACCGGGGAGCTGTTTTTT
>TRBJ1-1|TRBV3-1/TRBV3-2|.|.|14
CASSQREVNTEAFF
TGTGCCAGCAGCCAACGAGAGGTGAACACTGAAGCTTTCTTT
>TRBJ2-1|TRBV2|.|.|14
CASRRLDSYNEQFF
TGTGCCAGCAGAAGACTAGACTCCTACAATGAGCAGTTCTTC
>TRBJ1-4|TRBV3-1/TRBV3-2|once|TRBD1|14
CASSLRQGEEKLFF
TGTGCCAGCAGCCTTCGACAGGGGGAGGAAAAACTGTTTTTT
>TRBJ2-2|TRBV5-1|.|TRBD2|16
CASSFGLAARTGELFF
TGCGCCAGCAGCTTCGGGCTAGCGGCACGCACCGGGGAGCTGTTTTTT
>TRBJ2-3|TRBV18|.|.|17
CASSRDLADTSTDTQYF
TGTGCCAGCTCACGAGATCTAGCAGATACTAGCACAGATACGCAGTATTTT
>TRBJ2-3|TRBV4-2|.|TRBD2|18
CASSQEGLAGRGGDTQYF
TGTGCCAGCAGCCAAGAGGGACTAGCGGGGAGGGGGGGAGATACGCAGTATTTT
>TRBJ1-1|TRBV6-1|once|TRBD1|14
CASSDRTGITEAFF
TGTGCCAGCAGTGACAGGACAGGGATCACTGAAGCTTTCTTT
>TRBJ2-7|TRBV5-1|.|.|18
CASSLGGQGISFSYEQYF
TGCGCCAGCAGCTTGGGGGGTCAGGGGATCTCATTTTCCTACGAGCAGTACTTC
>TRBJ2-3|TRBV19|.|TRBD2|15
CASSPASGGPDTQYF
TGTGCCAGTAGTCCGGCTAGCGGGGGGCCAGATACGCAGTATTTT
>TRBJ2-1|TRBV7-9|.|TRBD1|16
CASSSKPGQEGGEQFF
TGTGCCAGCAGCTCCAAACCGGGACAGGAGGGCGGTGAGCAGTTCTTC
>TRBJ2-2|TRBV3-1/TRBV3-2|few|.|16
CASSQVNNFFTGELFF
TGTGCCAGCAGCCAAGTCAATAACTTCTTCACCGGGGAGCTGTTTTTT
>TRBJ2-2|TRBV7-2|few|.|13
CASSSPNTGELFF
TGTGCCAGCAGCTCTCCGAACACCGGGGAGCTGTTTTTT
>TRBJ1-2|TRBV3-1/TRBV3-2|.|TRBD1|18
CASSQDPGTGAFNYGYTF
TGTGCCAGCAGCCAAGACCCCGGGACAGGGGCGTTTAACTATGGCTACACCTTC
>TRBJ2-7|TRBV4-1|.|TRBD1|14
CASTPGQGAYEQYF
TGCGCCAGCACCCCGGGACAGGGGGCCTACGAGCAGTACTTC
>TRBJ1-1|TRBV6-5|.|.|13
CASSYAVHTEAFF
TGTGCCAGCAGTTACGCGGTGCACACTGAAGCTTTCTTT
>TRBJ2-7|TRBV10-1|.|TRBD2|15
CASSETIAGAYEQYF
TGCGCCAGCAGTGAGACTATAGCGGGGGCCTACGAGCAGTACTTC
>TRBJ2-5|TRBV27|.|TRBD2|16
CASSLLAGGPDETQYF
TGTGCCAGCAGTTTATTGGCGGGAGGGCCGGATGAGACCCAGTACTTC
>TRBJ1-1|TRBV7-3|.|.|14
CASSKGRGNTEAFF
TGTGCCAGCAGCAAGGGGCGGGGAAACACTGAAGCTTTCTTT
>TRBJ2-1|TRBV2|.|.|12
CASLYHPGEQFF
TGTGCCAGCCTCTACCATCCCGGTGAGCAGTTCTTC
>TRBJ1-6|TRBV5-5|.|.|18
CASSLELSSRVYNSPLHF
TGTGCCAGCAGCTTGGAGCTTTCGTCCAGGGTATATAATTCACCCCTCCACTTT
>TRBJ2-7|TRBV5-1|.|TRBD2|16
CASSFGTSGRSYEQYF
TGCGCCAGCAGCTTCGGGACTAGCGGGAGGTCCTACGAGCAGTACTTC
>TRBJ2-7|TRBV19|once|TRBD1|16
CASSNPGQGSSYEQYF
TGTGCCAGTAGTAACCCGGGACAGGGGAGCTCCTACGAGCAGTACTTC
>TRBJ1-1|TRBV11-2|.|.|12
CASSLEGGKAFF
TGTGCCAGCAGCTTAGAGGGCGGGAAAGCTTTCTTT
>TRBJ1-2|TRBV5-6|.|.|13
CASSSGPQGGYTF
TGTGCCAGCAGCTCCGGGCCCCAGGGCGGCTACACCTTC
>TRBJ1-2|TRBV25-1|once|TRBD1|14
CASSESRDSYGYTF
TGTGCCAGCAGTGAATCGCGGGACAGCTATGGCTACACCTTC
>TRBJ2-3|TRBV19|.|.|16
CASTTTGAGVTDTQYF
TGTGCCAGTACCACCACAGGCGCAGGGGTCACAGATACGCAGTATTTT
>TRBJ2-3|TRBV5-1|.|TRBD2|16
CASGSGTFSFTDTQYF
TGCGCCAGCGGTAGCGGGACCTTTTCCTTCACAGATACGCAGTATTTT
>TRBJ2-2|TRBV13|.|TRBD2|16
CASSLGLAANTGELFF
TGTGCCAGCAGCCTGGGACTAGCGGCGAACACCGGGGAGCTGTTTTTT
>TRBJ2-3|TRBV5-1|.|TRBD1|14
CASSTGDATDTQYF
TGCGCCAGCAGCACAGGGGATGCCACAGATACGCAGTATTTT
>TRBJ2-2|TRBV9|.|TRBD2|20
CASSPKVGLSGRTTTGELFF
TGTGCCAGCAGCCCAAAAGTGGGGTTGAGCGGGAGGACCACCACCGGGGAGCTGTTTTTT
>TRBJ2-5|TRBV7-2|.|.|15
CASSLAGAGGETQYF
TGTGCCAGCAGCTTAGCGGGGGCAGGGGGGGAGACCCAGTACTTC
>TRBJ1-5|TRBV6-5|.|.|12
CASQGSNQPQHF
TGTGCCAGCCAGGGTAGCAATCAGCCCCAGCATTTT
>TRBJ2-1|TRBV9|.|.|14
CASSVGPWGDEQFF
TGTGCCAGCAGCGTAGGGCCGTGGGGCGATGAGCAGTTCTTC
>TRBJ1-4|TRBV28|.|.|16
CASTPTAGTPDEKLFF
TGTGCCAGCACCCCAACCGCGGGGACCCCCGACGAAAAACTGTTTTTT